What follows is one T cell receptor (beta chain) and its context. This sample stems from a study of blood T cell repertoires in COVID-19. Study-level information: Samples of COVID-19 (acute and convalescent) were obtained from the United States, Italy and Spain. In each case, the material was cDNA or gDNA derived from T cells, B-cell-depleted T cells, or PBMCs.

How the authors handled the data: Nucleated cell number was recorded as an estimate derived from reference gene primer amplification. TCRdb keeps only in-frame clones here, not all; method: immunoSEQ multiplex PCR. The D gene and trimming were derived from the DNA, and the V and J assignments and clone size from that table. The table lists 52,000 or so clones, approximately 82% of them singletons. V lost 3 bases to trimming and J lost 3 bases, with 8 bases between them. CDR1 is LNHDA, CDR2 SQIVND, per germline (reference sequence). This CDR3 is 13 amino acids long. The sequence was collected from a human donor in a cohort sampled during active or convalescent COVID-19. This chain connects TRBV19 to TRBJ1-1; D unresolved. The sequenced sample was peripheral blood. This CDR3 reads CASSIRGYTEAFF. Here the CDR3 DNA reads TGTGCCAGTAGTATTCGGGGATACACTGAAGCTTTCTTT.